This T cell receptor (beta chain) is drawn from a study of cytomegalovirus exposure and HLA in healthy donors. Study-wide results and caveats: Most TCRs appeared rarely, but some public TCRs recurred in many donors.

The data were produced by immunoSEQ multiplex PCR, yet TCRdb's version contains in-frame clones alone and is incomplete. The sample lists hundreds of thousands of clones; about nine tenths were seen once. On this clone: Its antigen is not identified.

The V and J ends lost 4 bases and 5 bases respectively, with 15 bases between them. The CDR3 has 15 amino acids. Germline V gene sequence: CDR1 SGHNT, CDR2 YYREEE (reference sequence). The material sequenced was PBMCs. This clonotype was sampled from a woman under 30 in good health and CMV-seronegative. The chain uses TRBV5-4 and TRBJ2-2; the D is unclear. CDR3 loop: CASSLTTYGTGELFF. The CDR3 DNA is TGTGCCAGCAGCCTAACAACCTACGGGACCGGGGAGCTGTTTTTT. The variable domain in full, with the rest retrieved from reference TRBV5-4 and TRBJ2-2, is ETGVTQSPTHLIKTRGQQVTLRCSSQSGHNTVSWYQQALGQGPQFIFQYYREEENGRGNFPPRFSGLQFPNYSSELNVNALELDDSALYLCASSLTTYGTGELFFGEGSRLTVL.